The 16 T cell receptor beta chains reported below all come from one sample, sequenced in a study of regulatory T cells in long-lasting Graves disease. Investigators prepared the TCR beta libraries by applying iRepertoire HTBI primers and Arm-PCR of CDR3 regions. TCRdb re-derived calls from the multiplex PCR reads in MiXCR, one entry per CDR3 protein. The data hold 250,000 to 300,000 distinct CDR3 sequences, with roughly 21% observed a single time. Documented time point: persistent/refractory GD, antithyroid drugs over 5 years with positive TRAb. Preparation of the TCR library used RNA extracted from PBMCs. Sequencing used peripheral blood mononuclear cells (PBMCs), obtained when the disease was refractory, from a patient treated with antithyroid drugs. These TCRs come from a female donor with Graves disease.

This clonotype was counted many times. The genes are TRBV7-8 and TRBJ1-2; D may be TRBD1 (6 bases). Trimming left V 1 base short and J 4 bases short, with 13 bases between. In germline, CDR1 is SGHVS, CDR2 FQNEAQ. The CDR3 has 15 amino acids. CDR3 sequence: CASSLGAGEGYGYTF. CDR3 bases: TGTGCCAGCAGCTTAGGGGCAGGGGAGGGCTATGGCTACACCTTC.

This clonotype showed up just a few times. The chain joins TRBV3-2 to TRBJ2-7. TRBV3-2 is labeled a pseudogene. The length of the CDR3 is 16 residues. The CDR3 DNA sequence: TGTGCCAGCAGCCAAGGGGGTTCCAGGAGATTCTACGAGCAGTACTTC. Translating gives CASSQGGSRRFYEQYF.

The table lists this clonotype with many counts. V and J are TRBV6-2 or TRBV6-3 and TRBJ1-4; unclear D gene. Between the trimmed V and J ends, which lost 5 bases and 4 bases, there was a span of 14 bases. The CDR3 runs 15 residues. CDR1 and CDR2 from the germline V gene are MNHEY and SVGEGT. The CDR3 DNA reads as TGTGCCAGCAGTGATCCCCACCGGGGTAATGAAAAACTGTTTTTT. Amino acids: CASSDPHRGNEKLFF.

This clonotype appeared many times. This chain joins TRBV12-3 or TRBV12-4 and TRBJ1-3; unclear D gene. V was shortened by 8 bases and J by 5 bases, with 13 bases between the two germline ends. This CDR3 has 13 amino acids. The DNA of the CDR3 is TGTGCCAGCGGGGAAACTGGCCGAAACACCATATATTTT. This encodes CASGETGRNTIYF.

The rearrangement links TRBV29-1 to TRBJ2-7; a possible D gene is TRBD1 (6 bases). CDR1 SQVTM and CDR2 ANQGSEA come from the germline V gene. V was shortened by 2 bases and J by 6 bases, with 14 bases between the two germline ends. The CDR3 length is 13 residues. CDR3 coding DNA: TGCAGCGTTGAATATAACAGGGAAGGCGAGCAGTACTTC. It codes for CSVEYNREGEQYF.

This clonotype was detected only a few times. The chain has TRBV28 and TRBJ2-5, with D possibly TRBD1 on 5 matching bases. The V gene's germline CDR1 is MDHEN and CDR2 SYDVKM. This CDR3 comprises 15 residues. Trimming shortened V by 4 bases and J by 2 bases, and 14 bases separated the two germline ends. CDR3 nucleotides: TGTGCCAGCAGTTCCCTGGGGCAGAGACAAGAGACCCAGTACTTC. As protein: CASSSLGQRQETQYF.

J is TRBJ2-1 and V is TRBV19; D gene unclear. The CDR3 has 14 residues. Germline V gene data show CDR1 as LNHDA and CDR2 as SQIVND (reference sequence). Trimming left V 3 bases short and J 3 bases short, with 9 bases between. CDR3 protein: CASSMSFDYNEQFF. In DNA, the CDR3 is TGTGCCAGTAGTATGAGCTTTGACTACAATGAGCAGTTCTTC.

As for this clonotype: A read error is possible here, since a much larger clone lies one base away. The genes are TRBV7-2 and TRBJ2-7; D is possibly TRBD1 or TRBD2 (5 bases each). Looked up from germline, CDR1 is SGHTA and CDR2 is FQGNSA. The length of the CDR3 is 13 residues. Trimming took off 5 bases at V and 3 bases at J, with 11 bases between the two ends. CDR3 nucleotides: TGTGCCAGCAGCCGCGACAGCGGCTACGAGCAGTACTTC. This translates into CASSRDSGYEQYF.

This clonotype was found many times. The V call is TRBV12-3 or TRBV12-4, the J call TRBJ2-5; D unresolved. Trimming removed 3 bases at V and 5 bases at J, with 7 bases between. The CDR3 length is 12 residues. DNA for the CDR3: TGTGCCAGCAGTTTCCTTTTGGAGACCCAGTACTTC. This gives the protein CASSFLLETQYF.

The V and J genes are TRBV7-2 and TRBJ2-4; TRBD2 aligns across 9 bases. The CDR3 consists of 14 residues. The germline CDR1 and CDR2 sequences are SGHTA and FQGNSA. The J segment lost 7 bases and the V segment lost 1 base, leaving 2 bases of the junction unmatched. Written as DNA, the CDR3 is TGTGCCAGCAGCTTAGTAGCGGGAGATAACATTCAGTACTTC. Translated, it gives CASSLVAGDNIQYF.

This clonotype has only a few counts. The chain employs TRBV7-3 and TRBJ2-5; unclear D gene. The CDR3 runs 15 residues. Germline assignment: CDR1 SGHTA and CDR2 FQGTGA. V lost 2 bases and J lost 2, with 12 bases in between. For the CDR3, the DNA is TGTGCCAGCAGCTTAGGGTCGTCGGCACAAGAGACCCAGTACTTC. This translates into CASSLGSSAQETQYF.

The chain recombines TRBV6-1 with TRBJ1-5, with D unclear. Germline values: CDR1 MNHNS, CDR2 SASEGT. Trimming pared 5 bases from V and 0 bases from J, leaving 8 bases between. The CDR3 sequence is 14 residues long. CDR3 residues: CASSNAFSNQPQHF. The CDR3 DNA is TGTGCCAGCAGTAACGCGTTTAGCAATCAGCCCCAGCATTTT.

This clonotype was seen at least ten times. V gene TRBV28 combines with J gene TRBJ1-5; D possibly corresponds to TRBD1 (5 bases). This CDR3 is built from 15 residues. Trimming cost V 3 bases and J 2 bases, with 11 bases left between them. Germline-derived CDR1 and CDR2 are MDHEN and SYDVKM. CDR3 in amino acids: CASSFRGRGNQPQHF. For the CDR3, the DNA is TGTGCCAGCAGTTTTCGGGGCAGGGGCAATCAGCCCCAGCATTTT.

Many counts were recorded for this clonotype. The gene calls are TRBV10-2 and TRBJ1-1, with a tentative D call TRBD1 (6 bases). The CDR3 contains 13 residues. Trimming shortened V by 8 bases and J by 1 base, and 11 bases separated the two germline ends. CDR1 is WSHSY and CDR2 is SAAADI in the germline V gene. CDR3: CASGETGNTEAFF. CDR3 DNA sequence: TGCGCCAGCGGCGAGACAGGGAACACTGAAGCTTTCTTT.

J is TRBJ2-5 and V is TRBV7-9; 7 nucleotides agree with TRBD1. After removal of 4 bases from V and 2 bases from J, the junction contained 13 bases not matched to a gene. The CDR3 extends over 17 amino acids. CDR1 and CDR2 (germline): SEHNR, FQNEAQ (reference sequence). The CDR3 DNA follows: TGTGCCAGCAGCTCGTCGGCTACCGAGACAGGGCAAGAGACCCAGTACTTC. Protein: CASSSSATETGQETQYF.

This clonotype was seen more than once but under ten times. The chain is built from TRBV18 and TRBJ1-2; the match to TRBD1 covers 7 bases. The ends lost 2 bases at V and 4 bases at J; junction bases unmatched: 7. Germline V gives CDR1 KGHSH, CDR2 LQKENI. This CDR3 region has 15 residues. CDR3 sequence: CASSPIQGYSYGYTF. CDR3 coding DNA: TGTGCCAGCTCACCAATACAGGGGTATAGCTATGGCTACACCTTC.